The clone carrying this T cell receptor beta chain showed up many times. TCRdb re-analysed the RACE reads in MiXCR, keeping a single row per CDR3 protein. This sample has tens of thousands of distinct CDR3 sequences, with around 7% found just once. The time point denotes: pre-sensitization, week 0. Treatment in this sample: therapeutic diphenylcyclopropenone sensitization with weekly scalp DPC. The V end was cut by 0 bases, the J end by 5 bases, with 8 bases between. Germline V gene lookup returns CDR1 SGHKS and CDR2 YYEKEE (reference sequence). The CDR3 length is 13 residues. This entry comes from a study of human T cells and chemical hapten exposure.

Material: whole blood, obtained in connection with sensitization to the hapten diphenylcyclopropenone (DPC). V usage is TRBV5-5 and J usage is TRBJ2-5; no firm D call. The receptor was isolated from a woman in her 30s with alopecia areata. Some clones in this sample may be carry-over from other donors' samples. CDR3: CASSLGSAETQYF. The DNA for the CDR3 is TGTGCCAGCAGCTTGGGGTCCGCGGAGACCCAGTACTTC. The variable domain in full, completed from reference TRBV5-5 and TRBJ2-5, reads DAGVTQSPTHLIKTRGQQVTLRCSPISGHKSVSWYQQVLGQGPQFIFQYYEKEERGRGNFPDRFSARQFPNYSSELNVNALLLGDSALYLCASSLGSAETQYFGPGTRLLVL.